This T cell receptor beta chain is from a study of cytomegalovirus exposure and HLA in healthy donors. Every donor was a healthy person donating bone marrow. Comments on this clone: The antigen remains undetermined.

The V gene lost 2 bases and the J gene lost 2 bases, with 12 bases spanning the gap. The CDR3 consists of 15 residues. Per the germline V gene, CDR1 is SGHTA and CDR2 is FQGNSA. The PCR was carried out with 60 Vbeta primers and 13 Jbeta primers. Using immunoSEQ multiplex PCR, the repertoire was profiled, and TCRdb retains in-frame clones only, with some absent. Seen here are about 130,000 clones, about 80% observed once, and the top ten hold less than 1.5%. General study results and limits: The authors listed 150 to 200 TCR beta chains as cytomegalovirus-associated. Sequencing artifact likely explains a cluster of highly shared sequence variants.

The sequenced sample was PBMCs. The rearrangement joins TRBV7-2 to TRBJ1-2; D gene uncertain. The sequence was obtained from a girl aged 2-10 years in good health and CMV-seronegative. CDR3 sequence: CASSLWAEPNYGYTF. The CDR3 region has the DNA TGTGCCAGCAGCTTATGGGCAGAGCCAAACTATGGCTACACCTTC.